Below, one TCR beta chain is given with its context. Germline is not matched at one junction end, which may reflect a read error. This sample was included in a study of blood T cell repertoires in COVID-19. Germline loops: CDR1 SSHAT, CDR2 FNYEAQ (reference sequence). This CDR3 has 15 amino acids. Some clones are missing from TCRdb's copy, which holds only in-frame ones; the method was immunoSEQ multiplex PCR. The sample lists 150,000 to 200,000 clones, roughly 80% seen once, with about 1.6% in the top ten. Sequenced: peripheral blood. The sequence derives from a human donor in a cohort sampled during active COVID-19. This chain links TRBV7-7 with TRBJ1-2; D is possibly TRBD1 (6 bases). The CDR3, as DNA: TGTGCTAGCAGCTTAGAGGGGGGGATTAACTATGGCTACACCTTC. Translated: CASSLEGGINYGYTF.